Listed here are 7 T cell receptor beta chains from one sample, sequenced in a study of T cell repertoires in cytomegalovirus infection. TCRdb used MiXCR to reprocess the reads, holding one entry per CDR3 protein. The sample has hundreds of thousands of distinct CDR3 sequences; around 10% are singletons. The source material was PBMCs. Receptor source: a human donor in good health (CMV status not recorded). Some clones in this sample may be carry-over from other donors' samples.

This clonotype was detected ten times or more. The CDR3 region is CASSPLNSYNEQFF. The DNA of the CDR3 is TGTGCCAGCAGCCCACTCAACTCCTACAATGAGCAGTTCTTC. V is TRBV11-2 and J is TRBJ2-1; D ambiguous. V lost 5 bases and J 0 bases, leaving 8 bases between the germline ends. The CDR3 has 14 residues. CDR1 and CDR2 from the germline V gene are SGHAT and FQNNGV.

The chain has TRBV4-2 and TRBJ2-1; 11 positions agree with TRBD2. Germline V gives CDR1 LGHNA, CDR2 YNFKEQ. The CDR3 sequence is 15 residues long. V trimming: 1 base; J trimming: 8 bases; junction bases outside the gene matches: 4. The CDR3 DNA follows: TGTGCCAGCAGCCAAGGCACTAGCGGGAGCTATGAGCAGTTCTTC. Translation: CASSQGTSGSYEQFF.

Many counts were recorded for this clonotype. This chain joins TRBV7-9 and TRBJ1-3; unclear D gene. The germline gives CDR1 SEHNR, CDR2 FQNEAQ (reference sequence). V lost 4 bases and J lost 4, with 5 bases in between. The CDR3 extends over 12 amino acids. The CDR3 sequence: CASSSEGNTIYF. The CDR3 DNA reads TGTGCCAGCAGCTCGGAGGGAAACACCATATATTTT. The full variable domain, rest sourced from reference TRBV7-9 and TRBJ1-3, is DTGVSQNPRHKITKRGQNVTFRCDPISEHNRLYWYRQTLGQGPEFLTYFQNEAQLEKSRLLSDRFSAERPKGSFSTLEIQRTEQGDSAMYLCASSSEGNTIYFGEGSWLTVV.

This clonotype was counted many times. V usage is TRBV4-1 and J usage is TRBJ2-6; maybe TRBD2 (5 bases). The V gene lost 0 bases and the J gene lost 0 bases, with 15 bases spanning the gap. CDR3 length: 19 residues. The V gene's germline CDR1 is MGHRA and CDR2 YSYEKL. The CDR3 DNA reads as TGCGCCAGCAGCCAAGACACCGGGAAAGCCTTCTCTGGGGCCAACGTCCTGACTTTC. Translating it yields CASSQDTGKAFSGANVLTF.

This clonotype was seen a few times. This chain joins TRBV29-1 and TRBJ1-1, with a possible D match to TRBD1 (5 bases). The CDR3 loop spans 13 amino acids. Per germline, CDR1 SQVTM and CDR2 ANQGSEA. Trimming removed 5 bases at V and 5 bases at J, with 15 bases between. In DNA form, the CDR3 reads TGCAGCGTTTTACAGTCAGGGAGTACTGAAGCTTTCTTT. It codes for CSVLQSGSTEAFF.

This clonotype was recorded many times. The genes are TRBV28 and TRBJ2-1; TRBD2 matches at 10 bases. V shed 6 bases, J shed 4 bases, and the junction held 12 bases outside the gene matches. The CDR3 consists of 17 residues. Per germline, CDR1 MDHEN and CDR2 SYDVKM. CDR3 loop: CASRLLLAGEGYNEQFF. The CDR3 DNA reads TGTGCCAGCAGGCTCCTGCTAGCGGGGGAAGGTTACAATGAGCAGTTCTTC.

This clonotype was counted a few times. The V call is TRBV4-2, the J call TRBJ2-6, with D tentatively TRBD1 (6 bases). CDR1 LGHNA and CDR2 YNFKEQ come from the germline V gene. This CDR3 comprises 16 residues. V was cut by 4 bases and J by 3 bases, with 13 bases left in between. This CDR3 reads CASSRQQGRGANVLTF. In nucleotides, the CDR3 is TGTGCCAGCAGCCGCCAACAGGGTCGTGGGGCCAACGTCCTGACTTTC.